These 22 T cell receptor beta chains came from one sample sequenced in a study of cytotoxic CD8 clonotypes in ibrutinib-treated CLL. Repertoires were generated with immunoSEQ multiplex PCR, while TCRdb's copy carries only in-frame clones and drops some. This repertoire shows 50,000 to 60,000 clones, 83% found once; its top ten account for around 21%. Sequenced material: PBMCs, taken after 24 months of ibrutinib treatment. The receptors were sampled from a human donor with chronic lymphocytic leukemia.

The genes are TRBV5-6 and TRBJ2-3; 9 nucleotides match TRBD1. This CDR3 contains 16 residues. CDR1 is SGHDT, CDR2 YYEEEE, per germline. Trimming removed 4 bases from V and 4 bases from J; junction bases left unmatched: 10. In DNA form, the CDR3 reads TGTGCCAGCAGCCCAGACAGGGGGAAGTTTGCAGATACGCAGTATTTT. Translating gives CASSPDRGKFADTQYF.

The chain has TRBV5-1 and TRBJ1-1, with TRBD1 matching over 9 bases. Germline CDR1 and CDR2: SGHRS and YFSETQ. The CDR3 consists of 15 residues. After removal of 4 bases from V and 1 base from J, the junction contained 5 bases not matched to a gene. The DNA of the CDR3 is TGCGCCAGCAGCCCACCGGGACAGGGGAACACTGAAGCTTTCTTT. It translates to CASSPPGQGNTEAFF. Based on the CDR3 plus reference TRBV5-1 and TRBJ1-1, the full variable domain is KAGVTQTPRYLIKTRGQQVTLSCSPISGHRSVSWYQQTPGQGLQFLFEYFSETQRNKGNFPGRFSGRQFSNSRSEMNVSTLELGDSALYLCASSPPGQGNTEAFFGQGTRLTVV.

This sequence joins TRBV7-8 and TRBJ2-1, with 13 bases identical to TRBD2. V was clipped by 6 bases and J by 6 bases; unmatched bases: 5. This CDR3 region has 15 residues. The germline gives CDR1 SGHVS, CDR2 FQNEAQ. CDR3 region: CASRIGTSGANEQFF. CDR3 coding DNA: TGTGCCAGCAGGATTGGGACTAGCGGGGCCAATGAGCAGTTCTTC. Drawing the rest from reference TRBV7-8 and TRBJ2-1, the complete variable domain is GAGVSQSPRYKVAKRGQDVALRCDPISGHVSLFWYQQALGQGPEFLTYFQNEAQLDKSGLPSDRFFAERPEGSVSTLKIQRTQQEDSAVYLCASRIGTSGANEQFFGPGTRLTVL.

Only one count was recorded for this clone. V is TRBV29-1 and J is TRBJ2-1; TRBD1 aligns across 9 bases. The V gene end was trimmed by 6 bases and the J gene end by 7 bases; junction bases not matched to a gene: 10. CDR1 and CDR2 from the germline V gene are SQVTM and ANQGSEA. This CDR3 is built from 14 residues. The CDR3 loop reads CSVGAGTGRNEQFF. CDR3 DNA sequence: TGCAGCGTCGGGGCCGGGACAGGGAGGAATGAGCAGTTCTTC.

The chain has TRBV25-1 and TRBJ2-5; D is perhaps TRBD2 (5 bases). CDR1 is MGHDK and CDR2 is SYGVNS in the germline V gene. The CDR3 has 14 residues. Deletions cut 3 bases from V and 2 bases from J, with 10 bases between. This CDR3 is CASSEIGEQETQYF. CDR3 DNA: TGTGCCAGCAGTGAGATCGGGGAGCAAGAGACCCAGTACTTC.

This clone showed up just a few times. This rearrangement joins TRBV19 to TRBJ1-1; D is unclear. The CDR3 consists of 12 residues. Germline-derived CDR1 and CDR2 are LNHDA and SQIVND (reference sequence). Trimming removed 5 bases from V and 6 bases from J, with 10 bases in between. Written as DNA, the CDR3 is TGTGCCAGTAGTGTTTCTAGGGCTGAAGCTTTCTTT. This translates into CASSVSRAEAFF.

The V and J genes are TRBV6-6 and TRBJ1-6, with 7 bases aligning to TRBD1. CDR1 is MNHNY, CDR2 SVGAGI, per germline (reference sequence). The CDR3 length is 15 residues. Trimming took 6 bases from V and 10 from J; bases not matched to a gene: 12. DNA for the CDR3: TGTGCCAGCAGGATAGACAGGGCGGGGGAATCACCCCTCCACTTT. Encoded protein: CASRIDRAGESPLHF.

CDR3 nucleotides: TGTGCCAGCAGCCCCGATTGGACTAGCGGGAAATACGAGCAGTACTTC. Residues: CASSPDWTSGKYEQYF. This chain links TRBV7-2 with TRBJ2-7; 12 nucleotides line up with TRBD2. The ends lost 5 bases at V and 4 bases at J; junction bases unmatched: 9. This CDR3 is 16 amino acids long. The germline CDR1 and CDR2 sequences are SGHTA and FQGNSA. Combining the CDR3 with reference TRBV7-2 and TRBJ2-7 gives the whole variable domain GAGVSQSPSNKVTEKGKDVELRCDPISGHTALYWYRQSLGQGLEFLIYFQGNSAPDKSGLPSDRFSAERTGGSVSTLTIQRTQQEDSAVYLCASSPDWTSGKYEQYFGPGTRLTVT.

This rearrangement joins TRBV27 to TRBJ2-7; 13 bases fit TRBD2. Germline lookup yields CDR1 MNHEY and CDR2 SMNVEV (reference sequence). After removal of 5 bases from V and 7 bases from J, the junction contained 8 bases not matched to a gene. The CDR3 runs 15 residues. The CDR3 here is CASSPLAGGPEEQYF. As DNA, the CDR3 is TGTGCCAGCAGTCCACTAGCGGGAGGGCCGGAGGAGCAGTACTTC.

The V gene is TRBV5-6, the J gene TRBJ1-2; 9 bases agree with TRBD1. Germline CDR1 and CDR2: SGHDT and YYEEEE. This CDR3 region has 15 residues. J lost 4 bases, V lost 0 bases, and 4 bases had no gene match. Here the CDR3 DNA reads TGTGCCAGCAGCTTGGGGGACAGGGCGACCTATGGCTACACCTTC. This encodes CASSLGDRATYGYTF.

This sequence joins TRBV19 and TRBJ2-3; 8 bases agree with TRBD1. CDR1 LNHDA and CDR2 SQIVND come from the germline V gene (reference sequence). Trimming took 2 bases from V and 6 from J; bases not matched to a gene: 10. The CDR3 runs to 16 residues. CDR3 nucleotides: TGTGCCAGTAGTATACCCGGCAGGGGGCAGCCGGATACGCAGTATTTT. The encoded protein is CASSIPGRGQPDTQYF.

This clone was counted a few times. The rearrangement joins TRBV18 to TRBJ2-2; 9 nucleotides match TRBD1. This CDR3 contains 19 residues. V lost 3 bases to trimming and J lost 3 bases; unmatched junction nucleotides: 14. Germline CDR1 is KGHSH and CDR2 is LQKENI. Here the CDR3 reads CASSPSRRDRAFYTGELFF. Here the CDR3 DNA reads TGTGCCAGCTCACCGTCGCGACGGGACAGGGCTTTTTACACCGGGGAGCTGTTTTTT.

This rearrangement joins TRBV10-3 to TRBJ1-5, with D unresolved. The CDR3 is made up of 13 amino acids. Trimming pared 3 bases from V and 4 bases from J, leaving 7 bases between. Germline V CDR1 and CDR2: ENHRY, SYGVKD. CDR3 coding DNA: TGTGCCATCAGTGATTCCCAGAATCAGCCCCAGCATTTT. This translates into CAISDSQNQPQHF.

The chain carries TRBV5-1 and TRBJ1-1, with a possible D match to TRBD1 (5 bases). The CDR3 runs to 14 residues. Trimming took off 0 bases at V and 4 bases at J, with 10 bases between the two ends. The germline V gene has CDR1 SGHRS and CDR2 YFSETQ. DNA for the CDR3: TGCGCCAGCAGCTTGGATAGTAGGGGCACTGAAGCTTTCTTT. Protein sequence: CASSLDSRGTEAFF.

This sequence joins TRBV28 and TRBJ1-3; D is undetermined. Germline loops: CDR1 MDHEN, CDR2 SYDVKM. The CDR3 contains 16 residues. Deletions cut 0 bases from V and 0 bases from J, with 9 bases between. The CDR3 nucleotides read TGTGCCAGCAGTTTATGGAGCAGAGGCTCTGGAAACACCATATATTTT. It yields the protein CASSLWSRGSGNTIYF.

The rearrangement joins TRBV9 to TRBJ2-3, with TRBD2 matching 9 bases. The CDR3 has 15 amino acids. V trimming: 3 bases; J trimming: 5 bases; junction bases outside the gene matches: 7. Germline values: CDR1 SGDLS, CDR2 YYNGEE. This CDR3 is CASSALAGVGDTQYF. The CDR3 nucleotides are TGTGCCAGCAGCGCGTTAGCGGGAGTGGGAGATACGCAGTATTTT.

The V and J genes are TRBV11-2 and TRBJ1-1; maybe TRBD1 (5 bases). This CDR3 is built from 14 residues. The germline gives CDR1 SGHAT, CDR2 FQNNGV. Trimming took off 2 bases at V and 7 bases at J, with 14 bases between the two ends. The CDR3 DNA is TGTGCCAGCAGCTTACGTCCCCAGGGAGGTGAAGCTTTCTTT. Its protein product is CASSLRPQGGEAFF.

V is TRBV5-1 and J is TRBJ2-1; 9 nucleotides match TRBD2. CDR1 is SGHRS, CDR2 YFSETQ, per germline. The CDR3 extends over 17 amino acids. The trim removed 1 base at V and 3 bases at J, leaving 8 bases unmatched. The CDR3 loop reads CASSLFSSGVNYNEQFF. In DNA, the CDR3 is TGCGCCAGCAGCTTGTTTTCTAGCGGGGTCAACTACAATGAGCAGTTCTTC. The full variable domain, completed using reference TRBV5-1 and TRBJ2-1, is KAGVTQTPRYLIKTRGQQVTLSCSPISGHRSVSWYQQTPGQGLQFLFEYFSETQRNKGNFPGRFSGRQFSNSRSEMNVSTLELGDSALYLCASSLFSSGVNYNEQFFGPGTRLTVL.

Written as DNA, the CDR3 is TGTGCCAGCAGCCGACAGGGGAGAGCCAAAAACATTCAGTACTTC. Encoded protein: CASSRQGRAKNIQYF. The J gene is TRBJ2-4, the V gene TRBV5-8; 8 nucleotides match TRBD1. This CDR3 is 15 amino acids long. Germline loops: CDR1 SGHTS, CDR2 YDEGEE. With 4 bases clipped from V and 0 bases from J, the junction kept 3 bases outside the gene matches.

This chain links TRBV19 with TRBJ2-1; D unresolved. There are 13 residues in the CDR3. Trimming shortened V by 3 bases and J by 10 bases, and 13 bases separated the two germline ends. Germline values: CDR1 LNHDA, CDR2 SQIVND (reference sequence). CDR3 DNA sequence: TGTGCCAGTAGTATCGGCGCTGCGAGGGAGCAGTTCTTC. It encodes CASSIGAAREQFF. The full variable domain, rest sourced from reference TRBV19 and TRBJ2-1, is DGGITQSPKYLFRKEGQNVTLSCEQNLNHDAMYWYRQDPGQGLRLIYYSQIVNDFQKGDIAEGYSVSREKKESFPLTVTSAQKNPTAFYLCASSIGAAREQFFGPGTRLTVL.

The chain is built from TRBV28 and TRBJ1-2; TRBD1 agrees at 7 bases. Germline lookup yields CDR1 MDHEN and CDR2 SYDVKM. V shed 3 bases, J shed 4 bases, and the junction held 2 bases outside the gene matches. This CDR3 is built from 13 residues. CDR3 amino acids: CASSFGDSYGYTF. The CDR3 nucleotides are TGTGCCAGCAGTTTTGGGGACAGCTATGGCTACACCTTC.

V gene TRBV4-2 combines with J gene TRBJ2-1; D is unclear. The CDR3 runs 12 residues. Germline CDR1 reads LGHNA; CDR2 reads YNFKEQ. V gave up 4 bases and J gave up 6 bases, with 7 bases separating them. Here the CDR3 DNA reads TGTGCCAGCAGCCGCGGATTCAATGAGCAGTTCTTC. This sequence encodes CASSRGFNEQFF.